This T cell receptor (beta chain) was documented in a study of shared clonotypes between healthy human individuals. As for the study in general: For every donor, three CD4 naive, three CD4 memory, two CD8 naive and one CD8 memory plates were used.

Across several immunoSEQ plates, the genomic DNA of each subset was split evenly. Libraries were prepared by immunoSEQ multiplex PCR; TCRdb keeps only in-frame clonotypes and omits some of them. The sample has 2 million to 3 million clones, approximately 93% seen once. V was clipped by 2 bases and J by 5 bases, with 6 bases between them. This CDR3 spans 13 amino acids. Germline CDR1 is KGHSH and CDR2 is LQKENI. The TCR comes from a young man in good health. Some clones in this sample may be carry-over from other donors' samples. V gene TRBV18 combines with J gene TRBJ2-2; no clear D. The specimen was naive CD4+ T cells from PBMCs. The subset here: CD45RA+ positively selected. For the CDR3, the DNA is TGTGCCAGCTCACCAGCACAGACCGGGGAGCTGTTTTTT. It translates to CASSPAQTGELFF.